A selection of T cell receptor beta chains follows, all from one sample in a study of CD4 T cells in relation to SARS-CoV-2 and coronaviruses. These receptors' antigens are unknown. Sequencing used immunoSEQ multiplex PCR; TCRdb keeps in-frame clones, though not all of them. The sample yields about 12,000 clones, roughly 71% seen once. The specimen sequenced was CD4+ T cells from PBMCs, cultured in vitro. These receptors were obtained from a human donor in good health. CDR3s include the opening cysteine and the closing phenylalanine or tryptophan. Fields, in order: V gene, clone size, J gene, D gene, CDR3 DNA, CDR3 protein. D genes are given only for firm matches. A clone size is listed for some rows: how often the clone was seen (once, few, many), or a class if it is expanded.

v_call: TRBV13; clone_size: .; j_call: TRBJ2-7; d_call: .; cdr3_nt: TGTGCCAGCAGCTTAGACAGAGGGTACGAGCAGTACTTC; cdr3_aa: CASSLDRGYEQYF
v_call: TRBV27; clone_size: .; j_call: TRBJ2-7; d_call: TRBD1; cdr3_nt: TGTGCCAGCGGGACAGGGGCCCAGTACTTC; cdr3_aa: CASGTGAQYF
v_call: TRBV10-3; clone_size: .; j_call: TRBJ1-2; d_call: .; cdr3_nt: TGTGCCATCAGCGGGACTACCGGCTACACCTTC; cdr3_aa: CAISGTTGYTF
v_call: TRBV19; clone_size: once; j_call: TRBJ2-6; d_call: .; cdr3_nt: TGTGCCAGTACCCTATTCGGGGTTATCGGAGTCTCTGGGGCCAACGTCCTGACTTTC; cdr3_aa: CASTLFGVIGVSGANVLTF
v_call: TRBV18; clone_size: few; j_call: TRBJ2-7; d_call: TRBD1; cdr3_nt: TGTGCCAGCTCCCCGGGGACGGGACAGGGCTCCTACGAGCAGTACTTC; cdr3_aa: CASSPGTGQGSYEQYF
v_call: TRBV5-1; clone_size: .; j_call: TRBJ1-1; d_call: TRBD1; cdr3_nt: TGCGCCAGCAGCTTTCAGGGACAGAGGAACACTGAAGCTTTCTTT; cdr3_aa: CASSFQGQRNTEAFF
v_call: TRBV7-2; clone_size: .; j_call: TRBJ2-5; d_call: .; cdr3_nt: TGTGCCAGCAGCTTACACGGGGAGACCCAGTACTTC; cdr3_aa: CASSLHGETQYF
v_call: TRBV2; clone_size: .; j_call: TRBJ2-6; d_call: .; cdr3_nt: TGTGCCAGCAGCCAAGCCTCTGGGGCCAACGTCCTGACTTTC; cdr3_aa: CASSQASGANVLTF
v_call: TRBV7-7; clone_size: few; j_call: TRBJ2-2; d_call: .; cdr3_nt: TGTGCCAGCAGCTCGGGACACCGTGGGGAGCTGTTTTTT; cdr3_aa: CASSSGHRGELFF
v_call: TRBV6-2/TRBV6-3; clone_size: .; j_call: TRBJ2-3; d_call: TRBD2; cdr3_nt: TGTGCCAGCAGTTACTTCAGTCGGCGGGAGCAGACAGATACGCAGTATTTT; cdr3_aa: CASSYFSRREQTDTQYF
v_call: TRBV6-1; clone_size: few; j_call: TRBJ2-3; d_call: .; cdr3_nt: TGTGCCAGCAGTGGGCTCCGTAAACCTATCACAGATACGCAGTATTTT; cdr3_aa: CASSGLRKPITDTQYF
v_call: TRBV28; clone_size: .; j_call: TRBJ1-1; d_call: TRBD1; cdr3_nt: TGTGCCAGCAGTACAGGGGGGATGTTGAACACTGAAGCTTTCTTT; cdr3_aa: CASSTGGMLNTEAFF
v_call: TRBV5-1; clone_size: .; j_call: TRBJ1-6; d_call: TRBD1; cdr3_nt: TGCGCCAGCAGCTTGCAGGGACAGGGGGTAAATTCACCCCTCCACTTT; cdr3_aa: CASSLQGQGVNSPLHF
v_call: TRBV28; clone_size: .; j_call: TRBJ1-1; d_call: TRBD1; cdr3_nt: TGTGCCAGCAGGACAGGGGGGCACACTGAAGCTTTCTTT; cdr3_aa: CASRTGGHTEAFF
v_call: TRBV10-1; clone_size: .; j_call: TRBJ1-3; d_call: .; cdr3_nt: TGCGCCAGCAGTGAGTCGTTGAAGAACACCATATATTTT; cdr3_aa: CASSESLKNTIYF
v_call: TRBV6-2/TRBV6-3; clone_size: .; j_call: TRBJ2-3; d_call: TRBD1; cdr3_nt: TGTGCCAGCAGTTTCGAGACAGGGACAGGGACAGATACGCAGTATTTT; cdr3_aa: CASSFETGTGTDTQYF
v_call: TRBV5-5; clone_size: once; j_call: TRBJ2-5; d_call: TRBD1; cdr3_nt: TGTGCCAGCAGCTCAGGGACAGGGAGACAAGAGACCCAGTACTTC; cdr3_aa: CASSSGTGRQETQYF
v_call: TRBV4-2; clone_size: .; j_call: TRBJ2-2; d_call: .; cdr3_nt: TGTGCCAGCAGCCAAGGGCAGGGAGCGAACACCGGGGAGCTGTTTTTT; cdr3_aa: CASSQGQGANTGELFF
v_call: TRBV28; clone_size: once; j_call: TRBJ2-2; d_call: TRBD2; cdr3_nt: TGTGCCAGCAGTTCAATAGCGGGAGGGTTTATCGGGGAGCTGTTTTTT; cdr3_aa: CASSSIAGGFIGELFF
v_call: TRBV30; clone_size: .; j_call: TRBJ1-3; d_call: .; cdr3_nt: TGTGCCTGGAGTGTCGGCACTGGAAACACCATATATTTT; cdr3_aa: CAWSVGTGNTIYF
v_call: TRBV15; clone_size: .; j_call: TRBJ2-5; d_call: .; cdr3_nt: TGTGCCACCAGCAGAACCAATGTGGGAGGTGGTCGAGAGACCCAGTACTTC; cdr3_aa: CATSRTNVGGGRETQYF
v_call: TRBV2; clone_size: .; j_call: TRBJ1-2; d_call: .; cdr3_nt: TGTGCCAGCAGTTCGACTGACTATGGCTACACCTTC; cdr3_aa: CASSSTDYGYTF
v_call: TRBV6-2/TRBV6-3; clone_size: once; j_call: TRBJ2-2; d_call: .; cdr3_nt: TGTGCCAGCAGTTACTCCCGGACCGGGGAGCTGTTTTTT; cdr3_aa: CASSYSRTGELFF
v_call: TRBV29-1; clone_size: .; j_call: TRBJ1-2; d_call: .; cdr3_nt: TGCAGCGTTAGAAGGGTATTATCCTATGGCTACACCTTC; cdr3_aa: CSVRRVLSYGYTF
v_call: TRBV4-1; clone_size: .; j_call: TRBJ1-4; d_call: .; cdr3_nt: TGCGCCAGCAGCCAAGCGGGAGTAACTAATGAAAAACTGTTTTTT; cdr3_aa: CASSQAGVTNEKLFF
v_call: TRBV18; clone_size: once; j_call: TRBJ2-1; d_call: TRBD2; cdr3_nt: TGTGCCAGCTCAGAGAACCCGGGACTAGCGGGAGGGGATGAGCAGTTCTTC; cdr3_aa: CASSENPGLAGGDEQFF
v_call: TRBV7-9; clone_size: .; j_call: TRBJ1-4; d_call: .; cdr3_nt: TGTGCCAGCAGCTTAGATGGCCGACTGAATGAAAAACTGTTTTTT; cdr3_aa: CASSLDGRLNEKLFF
v_call: TRBV20-1; clone_size: .; j_call: TRBJ2-5; d_call: .; cdr3_nt: TGCAGTGCTAGACTTCAAGAGACCCAGTACTTC; cdr3_aa: CSARLQETQYF
v_call: TRBV28; clone_size: .; j_call: TRBJ1-5; d_call: .; cdr3_nt: TGTGCCAGCAGTTTATTGAGTTCGATCTCGCGGCAGCCCCAGCATTTT; cdr3_aa: CASSLLSSISRQPQHF
v_call: TRBV5-1; clone_size: .; j_call: TRBJ2-7; d_call: TRBD1; cdr3_nt: TGCGCCAGCAGCGTGACAGGGGACAACTCCTACGAGCAGTACTTC; cdr3_aa: CASSVTGDNSYEQYF
v_call: TRBV27; clone_size: .; j_call: TRBJ2-7; d_call: TRBD2; cdr3_nt: TGTGCCAGCAGTCGCACCGGGACTAGCCTTTATTCGAGCTCCTACGAGCAGTACTTC; cdr3_aa: CASSRTGTSLYSSSYEQYF
v_call: TRBV5-5; clone_size: .; j_call: TRBJ2-6; d_call: .; cdr3_nt: TGTGCCAGCAGCTTTCCCTACTTTGACTCTGGGGCCAACGTCCTGACTTTC; cdr3_aa: CASSFPYFDSGANVLTF
v_call: TRBV30; clone_size: .; j_call: TRBJ1-4; d_call: .; cdr3_nt: TGTGCCTCAGGACGGGGGCAGATCGGTGAAAAACTGTTTTTT; cdr3_aa: CASGRGQIGEKLFF
v_call: TRBV19; clone_size: .; j_call: TRBJ2-7; d_call: .; cdr3_nt: TGTGCCAGTATGGGGGTGGCGTACGAGCAGTACTTC; cdr3_aa: CASMGVAYEQYF
v_call: TRBV5-1; clone_size: .; j_call: TRBJ2-2; d_call: .; cdr3_nt: TGCGCCAGCAGCTTGGCACACACCGGGGAGCTGTTTTTT; cdr3_aa: CASSLAHTGELFF
v_call: TRBV12-5; clone_size: .; j_call: TRBJ2-2; d_call: .; cdr3_nt: TGTGCTAGTGGTCTAAATCGGGACGGAAGCTTGGACACCGGGGAGCTGTTTTTT; cdr3_aa: CASGLNRDGSLDTGELFF
v_call: TRBV18; clone_size: few; j_call: TRBJ2-7; d_call: .; cdr3_nt: TGTGCCAGCTCACCACCGGCTAATCCCTACGAGCAGTACTTC; cdr3_aa: CASSPPANPYEQYF
v_call: TRBV18; clone_size: .; j_call: TRBJ2-3; d_call: TRBD1; cdr3_nt: TGTGCCAGCTCACGTGGCGGGACAGGGCTCACAGATACGCAGTATTTT; cdr3_aa: CASSRGGTGLTDTQYF
v_call: TRBV4-1; clone_size: .; j_call: TRBJ1-2; d_call: .; cdr3_nt: TGCGCCAGCAGCCCCTCCTCCGGGCCCGACTATGGCTACACCTTC; cdr3_aa: CASSPSSGPDYGYTF
v_call: TRBV5-4; clone_size: .; j_call: TRBJ2-1; d_call: .; cdr3_nt: TGTGCCAGCAGCTTGGACTCGGACCCGTTCTTC; cdr3_aa: CASSLDSDPFF
v_call: TRBV20-1; clone_size: .; j_call: TRBJ2-7; d_call: .; cdr3_nt: TGCAGTGCTAGACTACGCTACGAGCAGTACTTC; cdr3_aa: CSARLRYEQYF
v_call: TRBV6-5; clone_size: few; j_call: TRBJ2-2; d_call: .; cdr3_nt: TGTGCCAGCAGTTCCCGTGGGGGTCCGCCCGGGGAGCTGTTTTTT; cdr3_aa: CASSSRGGPPGELFF